This section outlines one T cell receptor (beta chain) sequence together with its context. What it binds is not known. Use of 60 Vbeta and 13 Jbeta primers characterized the PCR. Assay used: immunoSEQ multiplex PCR; TCRdb lists only in-frame clones, some missing. The top ten clones hold 1% to 1.5% of a sample with 85,000 to 100,000 clones, more than 65% of them seen once. This entry comes from a study of cytomegalovirus exposure and HLA in healthy donors. The study, taken as a whole, reports: Several top significant clusters appeared, in a later analysis, to be linked to common viral pathogens. No immune exposure information besides CMV serostatus was available.

Trimming stripped 1 base from V and 0 bases from J, with 6 bases between. CDR1 is GTSNPN and CDR2 is SVGIG in the germline V gene (reference sequence). The CDR3 sequence is 13 residues long. V and J are TRBV30 and TRBJ1-1; D uncertain. Sequenced material: PBMCs. The sequence came from a girl aged 2 to 9 in good health and CMV-seropositive. CDR3 residues: CAWSGSMNTEAFF. Here the CDR3 DNA reads TGTGCCTGGAGTGGGAGTATGAACACTGAAGCTTTCTTT.